This T cell receptor beta chain was profiled in a study of cytomegalovirus exposure and HLA in healthy donors. Study information: Clustering assigned about 76% of the approximately 430 genotyped donors to the Caucasian-associated ancestry cluster.

Study conclusions and caveats: Roughly even sequencing depth across donors was the assumption behind the presence/absence analyses. The study listed 150 to 200 cytomegalovirus-associated TCR beta chains.

Vbeta (60) and Jbeta (13) primers were used in the PCR. TCRdb's copy holds only in-frame clones and misses some; the assay was immunoSEQ multiplex PCR. The sample has 160,000 or so clones; 80% are singletons. On this clone: Its antigen is unidentified.

Per germline, CDR1 MDHEN and CDR2 SYDVKM. The length of the CDR3 is 14 residues. The ends were cut back, 7 bases at V and 6 bases at J, with 13 bases in the middle. Sequencing used PBMCs. This TCR derives from a man in his thirties or forties in good health and CMV-seronegative. The J gene is TRBJ1-6, the V gene TRBV28, with D perhaps TRBD1 (5 bases). Here the CDR3 reads CASNGGPGNSPLHF. In nucleotides, the CDR3 is TGTGCCAGCAACGGGGGTCCAGGTAATTCACCCCTCCACTTT.